A single sample gave rise to the 6 T cell receptor beta chains below, sequenced in a study of blood T cell repertoires in COVID-19. The protocol was immunoSEQ multiplex PCR, while the TCRdb copy is restricted to in-frame clones and leaves out a portion. The sample shows tens of thousands of clones, about 91% of them seen only once. Sequenced: peripheral blood. The origin of the receptors is a man between 45 and 60 years old with acute or convalescent COVID-19.

The DNA for the CDR3 is TGCGCCAGCAGCTCTCGGACAGGGGAGAGTGAAAAACTGTTTTTT. This gives the protein CASSSRTGESEKLFF. This rearrangement joins TRBV5-1 to TRBJ1-4; 9 positions match TRBD1. This CDR3 contains 15 residues. V lost 3 bases, J lost 7 bases, and 7 bases stayed unmatched. Per germline, CDR1 SGHRS and CDR2 YFSETQ.

This clone was seen a single time. The chain has TRBV6-6 and TRBJ1-2, with 10 bases identical to TRBD1. This CDR3 spans 12 amino acids. Germline CDR1 reads MNHNY; CDR2 reads SVGAGI (reference sequence). The junction had 6 bases not matched to a gene; V was cut back by 10 bases and J by 7 bases. The CDR3 sequence: CAIRQGALGYTF. The CDR3 coding sequence is TGTGCCATAAGACAGGGGGCGCTTGGCTACACCTTC.

V is TRBV7-8 and J is TRBJ1-6, with TRBD1 matching 10 bases. The germline V gene has CDR1 SGHVS and CDR2 FQNEAQ. V trimming: 5 bases; J trimming: 1 base; junction bases outside the gene matches: 5. The length of the CDR3 is 17 residues. The CDR3 spells CASSTRQGASYNSPLHF. For the CDR3, the DNA is TGTGCCAGCAGCACCAGACAGGGGGCTTCCTATAATTCACCCCTCCACTTT.

The chain uses TRBV30 and TRBJ2-1; 13 bases are a match to TRBD2. The CDR3 consists of 17 residues. V gave up 1 base and J gave up 7 bases; unmatched junction bases: 10. The germline V gene has CDR1 GTSNPN and CDR2 SVGIG (reference sequence). CDR3 region: CAWSGSGLAGVGNEQFF. The CDR3 DNA follows: TGTGCCTGGAGTGGGTCCGGACTAGCGGGGGTCGGGAATGAGCAGTTCTTC.

The chain is built from TRBV6-5 and TRBJ2-3, with 12 bases that match TRBD2. Germline trimming cut 5 bases from V and 7 bases from J; bases unmatched to any gene: 4. The CDR3 loop spans 14 amino acids. Germline V gene lookup returns CDR1 MNHEY and CDR2 SVGAGI. The CDR3 DNA is TGTGCCAGCAGTACTAGCGGGGGGTTATATACGCAGTATTTT. It codes for CASSTSGGLYTQYF.

The chain joins TRBV2 to TRBJ1-5, with a possible D match to TRBD1 (6 bases). V was pared by 3 bases and J by 6 bases, with 12 bases between. The CDR3 extends over 14 amino acids. CDR1 and CDR2 (germline): SNHLY, FYNNEI. The CDR3: CASSEEQGGQPQHF. The DNA of the CDR3 is TGTGCCAGCAGTGAGGAACAGGGCGGTCAGCCCCAGCATTTT.